Listed below are T cell receptor beta chains from one sample, sequenced in a study of CD8 T cells in Susac syndrome. TCRdb independently ran MiXCR on the immunoSEQ multiplex PCR reads; one entry per CDR3 protein. The sample has around 100,000 distinct CDR3 sequences; 95% are singletons. Sequencing was carried out using CD8+ T cells from PBMCs. Receptors originate from a human donor with Susac syndrome. The CDR3 runs from the conserved cysteine through the conserved F or W. The D gene is left open where the match is weak. Clone size is given for some rows only: seen once, a few or many times, or a class if the clone is expanded.

abundance	v_gene	j_gene	d_gene	CDR3nt	CDR3aa
-	TRBV3-1	TRBJ1-2	-	TGTGCCAGCAGCCAAGGACAGTGGATCGGGGGCTACACCTTC	CASSQGQWIGGYTF
-	TRBV24-1	TRBJ2-5	-	TGTGCCACCTCCGGGGTCCAGGAAGTCGAGACCCAGTACTTC	CATSGVQEVETQYF
-	TRBV29-1	TRBJ2-5	-	TGCAGCGTTTACTTTCCTAGTGGGGGGTACCAAGAGACCCAGTACTTC	CSVYFPSGGYQETQYF
once	TRBV28	TRBJ1-2	-	TGTGCCAGCAGTTTCCCGACCCCAAGGGGCTATGGCTACACCTTC	CASSFPTPRGYGYTF
-	TRBV4-1	TRBJ1-2	TRBD1	TGCGCCAGCAGCCGTAGTCCGGACAGGGGGCCTGTCTATGGCTACACCTTC	CASSRSPDRGPVYGYTF
-	TRBV25-1	TRBJ2-5	-	TGTGCCAGCAGTGAATCGGGGGTATTGGAGACCCAGTACTTC	CASSESGVLETQYF
-	TRBV6-5	TRBJ2-7	-	TGTGCCAGCAGTTACACCCAGTCGGGCTCCTACGAGCAGTACTTC	CASSYTQSGSYEQYF
few	TRBV7-2	TRBJ1-5	-	TGTGCCAGCAGCTTAGAGAGCAATCAGCCCCAGCATTTT	CASSLESNQPQHF
-	TRBV7-9	TRBJ1-6	TRBD1	TGTGCCAGCGGCCGGGGACAGACTAATTCACCCCTCCACTTT	CASGRGQTNSPLHF
-	TRBV29-1	TRBJ1-2	-	TGCAGCGTTGGGGAGGGGATAGGGGGAAGCTACACCTTC	CSVGEGIGGSYTF
-	TRBV6-6	TRBJ1-1	-	TGTGCCAGCAGTTGGGGATTTGAAGCTTTCTTT	CASSWGFEAFF
-	TRBV5-1	TRBJ1-1	-	TGCGCCAGCAGCTTAGGTGGGGTGAACACTGAAGCTTTCTTT	CASSLGGVNTEAFF
-	TRBV20-1	TRBJ1-5	TRBD1	TGCAGTGCTAGAGGGACAGGGCTGGACCAGCCCCAGCATTTT	CSARGTGLDQPQHF
-	TRBV20-1	TRBJ2-2	-	TGCAGTGCTAGAGGCTCCGCTAGCCCGCAGAACACCGGGGAGCTGTTTTTT	CSARGSASPQNTGELFF
once	TRBV4-1	TRBJ2-5	-	TGCGCCAGCAGCCAGACGAGGGTAGAGACCCAGTACTTC	CASSQTRVETQYF
-	TRBV5-1	TRBJ2-3	-	TGCGCCAGCAACCCTAGTCTTACGGGAGTTGGAGATACGCAGTATTTT	CASNPSLTGVGDTQYF
few	TRBV7-3	TRBJ2-5	TRBD1	TGTGCCAGCAGCCCCGACAGGGGCGAGACCCAGTACTTC	CASSPDRGETQYF
-	TRBV29-1	TRBJ1-1	-	TGCAGCGTTATTACGAACACTGAAGCTTTCTTT	CSVITNTEAFF
-	TRBV12-3/TRBV12-4	TRBJ2-7	TRBD1	TGTGCCAGCTGTTTAGGGACAGGGAACTACGAGCAGTACTTC	CASCLGTGNYEQYF
-	TRBV20-1	TRBJ2-7	-	TGCAGTGCTTCCGACACCGGGAATGAGCAGTACTTC	CSASDTGNEQYF
-	TRBV18	TRBJ2-4	-	TGTGCCAGCTCAACAGGGGCCAAAAACATTCAGTACTTC	CASSTGAKNIQYF
-	TRBV2	TRBJ1-2	TRBD1	TGTGCCAGCAGTGAGATGACAGGGGGCCATGTGGGCTACACCTTC	CASSEMTGGHVGYTF
-	TRBV15	TRBJ1-5	-	TGTGCCACCAGCAGAGAGGGAGAATCGGGTCAGCCCCAGCATTTT	CATSREGESGQPQHF
-	TRBV20-1	TRBJ1-4	-	TGCAGTGCTTTCCCAGTTGAGGCAGAGAATGAAAAACTGTTTTTT	CSAFPVEAENEKLFF
once	TRBV27	TRBJ1-2	-	TGTGCCAGCAGACTGATCGGGGGCTATGGCTACACCTTC	CASRLIGGYGYTF
-	TRBV20-1	TRBJ1-6	-	TGCAGTGCTAGGAGTGGGTCCGAGGGTTCACCCCTCCACTTT	CSARSGSEGSPLHF